Below are 32 T cell receptor beta chains sequenced from a single sample in a study of T cells after yellow fever vaccination. TCRdb reanalysed the 5' RACE reads using MiXCR and keeps one entry per CDR3 protein. This table holds under 550,000 distinct CDR3 sequences, 21% found once. Material: PBMCs, obtained roughly 20 days after the first yellow fever vaccination. Receptor source: a man younger than 30 who received the YFV17D yellow fever vaccine.

V and J are TRBV3-1 and TRBJ1-2; D not certain. The CDR3 runs 12 residues. The germline V and J ends were trimmed by 2 bases and 7 bases, with 8 bases remaining between them. Germline V gene lookup returns CDR1 LGHDT and CDR2 YNNKEL (reference sequence). The CDR3 spells CASSQSWVGYTF. The CDR3, as DNA: TGTGCCAGCAGCCAATCGTGGGTTGGCTACACCTTC.

This clonotype was seen only a few times. The chain recombines TRBV3-1 with TRBJ1-4; maybe TRBD1 (5 bases). Per germline, CDR1 LGHDT and CDR2 YNNKEL (reference sequence). This CDR3 region has 13 residues. V dropped 10 bases and J dropped 6 bases, with 15 bases sitting between them. The CDR3 nucleotides read TGTGCCACAGAAGGGGATACTGATGAAAAACTGTTTTTT. This gives the protein CATEGDTDEKLFF.

This clonotype has more than one count but fewer than ten. The genes are TRBV5-1 and TRBJ2-5; D call uncertain. The length of the CDR3 is 13 residues. V lost 1 base and J lost 7, with 11 bases in between. CDR1 and CDR2 from the germline V gene are SGHRS and YFSETQ. The CDR3 DNA follows: TGCGCCAGCAGCTTGACCCGCTTGTGGACCCAGTACTTC. Translating it yields CASSLTRLWTQYF.

The chain carries TRBV4-2 and TRBJ2-1, with unresolved D. V lost 0 bases and J 6 bases, leaving 12 bases between the germline ends. Germline assignment: CDR1 LGHNA and CDR2 YNFKEQ. The CDR3 covers 15 residues. The CDR3 loop is CASSQDLLGPNEQFF. The CDR3 region has the DNA TGTGCCAGCAGCCAAGATCTGCTAGGGCCCAATGAGCAGTTCTTC.

This clonotype came up a few times. The V and J genes are TRBV4-2 and TRBJ2-3; D is uncertain. The CDR3 extends over 13 amino acids. Germline V gene data show CDR1 as LGHNA and CDR2 as YNFKEQ. Trimming pared 0 bases from V and 3 bases from J, leaving 4 bases between. As DNA, the CDR3 is TGTGCCAGCAGCCAAGAATTGACAGATACGCAGTATTTT. The encoded protein is CASSQELTDTQYF.

This chain links TRBV12-3 or TRBV12-4 with TRBJ2-3; TRBD2 agrees at 9 bases. There are 16 residues in the CDR3. V shed 1 base, J shed 6 bases, and the junction held 8 bases outside the gene matches. CDR3 protein: CASSLVSGGASDTQYF. The CDR3 nucleotides read TGTGCCAGCAGTTTAGTTAGCGGGGGAGCCTCGGATACGCAGTATTTT.

This clonotype was seen more than once but under ten times. The chain joins TRBV3-1 to TRBJ2-7; 7 bases align to TRBD2. Germline CDR1 reads LGHDT; CDR2 reads YNNKEL (reference sequence). The CDR3 covers 16 residues. V trimming: 3 bases; J trimming: 0 bases; junction bases outside the gene matches: 8. CDR3 DNA sequence: TGTGCCAGCAGCCAGGGTAGCGGGTTAACCTCCTACGAGCAGTACTTC. Its protein product is CASSQGSGLTSYEQYF.

The chain employs TRBV5-5 and TRBJ2-5; D not certain. Germline V lookup: CDR1 SGHKS, CDR2 YYEKEE (reference sequence). The CDR3 is 16 amino acids. V was clipped by 4 bases and J by 5 bases, with 21 bases between them. CDR3 sequence: CASSAPVTASVETQYF. CDR3 nucleotides: TGTGCCAGCAGCGCGCCGGTCACGGCGAGCGTTGAGACCCAGTACTTC.

The rearrangement uses TRBV7-9 and TRBJ2-2; the D is unclear. CDR1 and CDR2 (germline): SEHNR, FQNEAQ (reference sequence). V was cut by 5 bases and J by 4 bases, with 5 bases left in between. The CDR3 totals 12 residues. CDR3 in DNA: TGTGCCAGCAGCCGAATCACCGGGGAGCTGTTTTTT. Translating gives CASSRITGELFF.

This clonotype was observed a handful of times. V and J are TRBV28 and TRBJ1-6; TRBD1 is a possible D gene (6 bases). This CDR3 is 18 amino acids long. Trimming took off 3 bases at V and 0 bases at J, with 15 bases between the two ends. The germline CDR1 and CDR2 sequences are MDHEN and SYDVKM. The CDR3 reads CASSFPGHSSSYNSPLHF. DNA of the CDR3: TGTGCCAGCAGTTTTCCGGGACACTCGAGCTCCTATAATTCACCCCTCCACTTT.

The rearrangement joins TRBV2 to TRBJ1-1; D is unclear. The CDR3 is 15 amino acids. Germline-derived CDR1 and CDR2 are SNHLY and FYNNEI. Trimming pared 0 bases from V and 0 bases from J, leaving 8 bases between. Written as DNA, the CDR3 is TGTGCCAGCAGTGAAGCGGAGCGGATGAACACTGAAGCTTTCTTT. Protein product: CASSEAERMNTEAFF.

Only a few counts were recorded for this clonotype. Here the CDR3 DNA reads TGTGCCAGCAGATCTTATCCAGGGGATAACACCGGGGAGCTGTTTTTT. Its translation is CASRSYPGDNTGELFF. V is TRBV5-6 and J is TRBJ2-2; a weak D match, TRBD1 (6 bases). Germline loops: CDR1 SGHDT, CDR2 YYEEEE. V lost 5 bases and J lost 2, with 16 bases in between. The CDR3 spans 16 residues.

The chain has TRBV30 and TRBJ2-7, with D hard to call. V was clipped by 3 bases and J by 3 bases, with 6 bases between them. This CDR3 region has 11 residues. The germline CDR1 and CDR2 sequences are GTSNPN and SVGIG (reference sequence). The CDR3 region has the DNA TGTGCCTGGAGAACAAGCTACGAGCAGTACTTC. This encodes CAWRTSYEQYF. The full variable domain, completed using reference TRBV30 and TRBJ2-7, is SQTIHQWPATLVQPVGSPLSLECTVEGTSNPNLYWYRQAAGRGLQLLFYSVGIGQISSEVPQNLSASRPQDRQFILSSKKLLLSDSGFYLCAWRTSYEQYFGPGTRLTVT.

The genes are TRBV12-3 or TRBV12-4 and TRBJ1-6, with a possible D match to TRBD1 (6 bases). The CDR3 is 14 residues long. V was shortened by 3 bases and J by 9 bases, with 12 bases between the two germline ends. The CDR3 reads CASSFQGLGSPLHF. In DNA form, the CDR3 reads TGTGCCAGCAGTTTTCAGGGGCTTGGTTCACCCCTCCACTTT.

The V and J genes are TRBV20-1 and TRBJ1-2; 7 nucleotides match TRBD1. CDR3 length: 13 amino acids. The V gene end was trimmed by 3 bases and the J gene end by 8 bases; junction bases not matched to a gene: 9. The germline V gene encodes CDR1 DFQATT and CDR2 SNEGSKA (reference sequence). The CDR3 coding sequence is TGCAGTGCTAGTGCAGGGGGTGACTCGGGCTACACCTTC. This codes for CSASAGGDSGYTF.

This clonotype was observed once. This rearrangement joins TRBV7-2 to TRBJ2-3, with D uncertain. Deletions cut 6 bases from V and 8 bases from J, with 12 bases between. Germline V CDR1 and CDR2: SGHTA, FQGNSA. The CDR3 is made up of 12 amino acids. The CDR3 DNA is TGTGCCAGCAGGCCGACGCCAGCTACGCAGTATTTT. Amino acids: CASRPTPATQYF. Supplemented by reference TRBV7-2 and TRBJ2-3, the full variable domain reads GAGVSQSPSNKVTEKGKDVELRCDPISGHTALYWYRQSLGQGLEFLIYFQGNSAPDKSGLPSDRFSAERTGGSVSTLTIQRTQQEDSAVYLCASRPTPATQYFGPGTRLTVL.

This clonotype was counted only a few times. This rearrangement joins TRBV5-4 to TRBJ2-2, with TRBD1 matching 9 bases. The CDR3 covers 14 residues. Germline loops: CDR1 SGHNT, CDR2 YYREEE (reference sequence). Trimming removed 3 bases from V and 7 bases from J; junction bases left unmatched: 4. The CDR3, as DNA: TGTGCCAGCAGCTGGGACAGGGAGCGCGGGGAGCTGTTTTTT. The encoded protein is CASSWDRERGELFF.

Concerning this clonotype: Possible read error: a much larger clone is one base away. This chain links TRBV20-1 with TRBJ2-1, with TRBD2 as a possible D gene (5 bases). CDR3 length equals 14 residues. The germline V gene encodes CDR1 DFQATT and CDR2 SNEGSKA (reference sequence). The V end lost 3 bases, the J end lost 9 bases, and 18 bases lay between the germline ends. DNA of the CDR3: TGCAGTGCTAGGGTACTAGGTGTTAGCTTTGAGCAGTTCTTC. Translation: CSARVLGVSFEQFF.

The V and J genes are TRBV3-1 and TRBJ1-2, with 7 nucleotides matching TRBD1. Germline assignment: CDR1 LGHDT and CDR2 YNNKEL (reference sequence). The CDR3 extends over 15 amino acids. Trimming removed 3 bases from V and 8 bases from J; junction bases left unmatched: 12. Written as DNA, the CDR3 is TGTGCCAGCAGCCAGGAGACGTTCCGGACAGGCGGCTACACCTTC. Translating gives CASSQETFRTGGYTF.

The chain is built from TRBV12-3 or TRBV12-4 and TRBJ1-2; tentatively, D is TRBD1 (5 bases). V was clipped by 5 bases and J by 4 bases, with 11 bases between them. There are 13 residues in the CDR3. The CDR3 spells CASSPGRRYGYTF. CDR3 bases: TGTGCCAGCAGTCCGGGACGGCGCTATGGCTACACCTTC.

The V gene is TRBV12-3 or TRBV12-4, the J gene TRBJ2-2, with 8 positions matching TRBD2. V lost 5 bases to trimming and J lost 5 bases; unmatched junction nucleotides: 7. CDR3 length: 15 residues. CDR3 amino acids: CASSPSRGGTGELFF. In DNA, the CDR3 is TGTGCCAGCAGTCCCAGCCGGGGGGGGACCGGGGAGCTGTTTTTT.

This clonotype was seen a handful of times. The CDR3 is CSARDDGSPPGELFF. DNA for the CDR3: TGCAGTGCTAGAGATGACGGCTCGCCGCCCGGGGAGCTGTTTTTT. V usage is TRBV20-1 and J usage is TRBJ2-2, with unresolved D. Trimming took 0 bases from V and 6 from J, leaving 14 bases between them. The CDR3 runs to 15 residues. Per the germline V gene, CDR1 is DFQATT and CDR2 is SNEGSKA (reference sequence).

In DNA, the CDR3 is TGTGCCAGCAGCTGGGCCACAGGAAATGTCTACGAGCAGTACTTC. Its protein is CASSWATGNVYEQYF. This sequence joins TRBV5-5 and TRBJ2-7, with D tentatively TRBD1 (5 bases). Trimming shortened V by 3 bases and J by 3 bases, and 16 bases separated the two germline ends. Germline V CDR1 and CDR2: SGHKS, YYEKEE (reference sequence). The CDR3 totals 15 residues.

The chain employs TRBV7-2 and TRBJ2-5; TRBD1 or TRBD2 may be the D gene (5 bases each). Deletions cut 7 bases from V and 5 bases from J, with 14 bases between. The CDR3 sequence is 13 residues long. CDR1 is SGHTA, CDR2 FQGNSA, per germline. The CDR3 loop is CASTGRRVETQYF. The CDR3 DNA reads as TGTGCCAGCACGGGACGACGAGTGGAGACCCAGTACTTC.

The V call is TRBV12-3 or TRBV12-4, the J call TRBJ1-6; 8 bases align to TRBD1. The V segment lost 8 bases and the J segment 6 bases; nucleotides outside the gene matches: 3. This CDR3 spans 13 amino acids. Written as DNA, the CDR3 is TGTGCCAGCGGAACAGGGGGTAATTCACCCCTCCACTTT. This gives the protein CASGTGGNSPLHF.

This clonotype was seen a few times. This chain links TRBV3-1 with TRBJ2-5; 7 bases match TRBD2. The germline gives CDR1 LGHDT, CDR2 YNNKEL (reference sequence). The CDR3 runs 15 residues. V lost 3 bases, J lost 3 bases, and 7 bases stayed unmatched. The CDR3 reads CASSHPARGEETQYF. The CDR3 DNA reads TGTGCCAGCAGCCACCCCGCACGGGGGGAAGAGACCCAGTACTTC.

This clonotype was counted only a few times. CDR3 sequence reads: CASTLVNTEAFF. The CDR3 DNA reads TGTGCCAGCACTCTAGTGAACACTGAAGCTTTCTTT. V usage is TRBV6-1 and J usage is TRBJ1-1; D is unresolved. This CDR3 spans 12 amino acids. Trimming shortened V by 7 bases and J by 0 bases, and 6 bases separated the two germline ends. Germline V gene data show CDR1 as MNHNS and CDR2 as SASEGT.

This clonotype has just a few counts. This chain connects TRBV4-2 to TRBJ2-3; 10 nucleotides match TRBD2. The germline V gene encodes CDR1 LGHNA and CDR2 YNFKEQ. This CDR3 has 16 amino acids. Unmatched junction bases numbered 10, after V lost 4 bases and J lost 6 bases. The CDR3 region is CASSPLGAGGPDTQYF. In DNA, the CDR3 is TGTGCCAGCAGCCCCTTAGGAGCGGGGGGGCCGGATACGCAGTATTTT.

This clonotype was observed a few times. The V and J genes are TRBV24-1 and TRBJ1-5; tentative D call: TRBD1 (6 bases). V shed 3 bases and J shed 7 bases, with 15 bases lying between them. The CDR3 length is 15 residues. The germline V gene encodes CDR1 KGHDR and CDR2 SFDVKD. The CDR3 here is CATSDTGQSRQPQHF. The CDR3 region has the DNA TGTGCCACCAGTGATACAGGACAGTCTAGGCAGCCCCAGCATTTT.

This clonotype was counted only a few times. The CDR3 nucleotides read TGCGCCAGCAGCCAAGAGGGGGGACAGGGTAGAGTTGGCTACACCTTC. Its translation is CASSQEGGQGRVGYTF. The rearrangement uses TRBV4-3 and TRBJ1-2; 9 nucleotides match TRBD1. J gave up 7 bases and V 0 bases, and 9 bases lay outside the gene matches. CDR3 size: 16 residues. Looked up from germline, CDR1 is LGHNA and CDR2 is YSLEER.

There are a few counts of this clonotype. The chain has TRBV6-2 or TRBV6-3 and TRBJ1-1, with no clear D. Trimming took 2 bases from V and 0 from J, leaving 4 bases between them. Germline V gene sequence: CDR1 MNHEY, CDR2 SVGEGT. This CDR3 region has 13 residues. The CDR3 sequence: CASSYQVNTEAFF. In DNA form, the CDR3 reads TGTGCCAGCAGTTACCAGGTGAACACTGAAGCTTTCTTT.

The V gene is TRBV15, the J gene TRBJ1-2; unclear D gene. The CDR3 spans 13 residues. The V and J ends lost 1 base and 7 bases respectively, with 10 bases between them. Germline-derived CDR1 and CDR2 are LNHNV and YYDKDF (reference sequence). This CDR3 reads CATSRVPGTGYTF. The CDR3 DNA reads as TGTGCCACCAGCAGAGTGCCGGGTACTGGCTACACCTTC.